This TCR beta chain was sequenced during a study of blood T cells in healthy people across ages. Per germline, CDR1 KGHSH and CDR2 LQKENI. The V gene end was trimmed by 3 bases and the J gene end by 0 bases; junction bases not matched to a gene: 6. The CDR3 has 17 amino acids. Next came a second PCR, run for about 6 to 11 cycles, which used a sample-barcoded 5' primer along with a J-beta primer mix. TCRdb re-analysed the 5' RACE reads in MiXCR, keeping a single row per CDR3 protein. The table shows about 730,000 distinct CDR3 sequences, with 35% to 45% occurring only once. The sequence derives from an older woman in good health. This chain joins TRBV18 and TRBJ2-5, with 11 bases fitting TRBD2. The sequenced sample consisted of blood. The CDR3 is CASSPGTSGGHQETQYF. CDR3 nucleotides: TGTGCCAGCTCACCTGGGACTAGCGGAGGCCACCAAGAGACCCAGTACTTC. The full variable domain, completed using reference TRBV18 and TRBJ2-5, is NAGVMQNPRHLVRRRGQEARLRCSPMKGHSHVYWYRQLPEEGLKFMVYLQKENIIDESGMPKERFSAEFPKEGPSILRIQQVVRGDSAAYFCASSPGTSGGHQETQYFGPGTRLLVL.